The 11 T cell receptor beta chains reported below all come from one sample, sequenced in a study of blood T cell repertoires in COVID-19. Produced via immunoSEQ multiplex PCR; TCRdb's table is partial and in-frame only. There are roughly 300,000 clones in the sample; roughly nine tenths occur only once, and about 2.2% lies in the top ten. The material sequenced was peripheral blood. The receptors were sampled from a woman aged 25 to 39 with COVID-19, enrolled during active disease.

V usage is TRBV5-1 and J usage is TRBJ1-6; 8 bases align to TRBD1. This CDR3 has 19 residues. Germline V gene data show CDR1 as SGHRS and CDR2 as YFSETQ. V lost 1 base and J lost 4; bases outside the gene matches: 13. The CDR3 DNA is TGCGCCAGCAGCTTGACGCAAGGACAGGGAAGGAGATATAATTCACCCCTCCACTTT. This gives the protein CASSLTQGQGRRYNSPLHF.

The chain joins TRBV30 to TRBJ1-2; 7 bases map to TRBD1. Germline V lookup: CDR1 GTSNPN, CDR2 SVGIG (reference sequence). This CDR3 spans 14 amino acids. With 4 bases clipped from V and 4 bases from J, the junction kept 9 bases outside the gene matches. CDR3 DNA: TGTGCCTGGACCCGGGACAGAGGGGGCTATGGCTACACCTTC. Translation gives CAWTRDRGGYGYTF.

The gene calls are TRBV7-8 and TRBJ1-5; no clear D. CDR1 SGHVS and CDR2 FQNEAQ come from the germline V gene. Trimming removed 1 base at V and 3 bases at J, with 7 bases between. CDR3 size: 14 residues. CDR3 residues: CASSLDSYNQPQHF. The CDR3 DNA reads TGTGCCAGCAGCTTAGACTCTTACAATCAGCCCCAGCATTTT.

The V call is TRBV7-7, the J call TRBJ2-2; TRBD2 is a possible D gene (5 bases). Germline values: CDR1 SSHAT, CDR2 FNYEAQ (reference sequence). V was cut by 5 bases and J by 0 bases, with 10 bases left in between. The CDR3 runs to 15 residues. The CDR3 DNA follows: TGTGCCAGCAGCCAAAGCGGATCGAACACCGGGGAGCTGTTTTTT. Translation: CASSQSGSNTGELFF.

The chain is built from TRBV3-1 (or the pseudogene TRBV3-2) and TRBJ1-6; 7 bases match TRBD1. Germline-derived CDR1 and CDR2 are LGHDT and YNNKEL (reference sequence). V shed 3 bases, J shed 10 bases, and the junction held 3 bases outside the gene matches. The CDR3 runs 13 residues. The CDR3 bases are TGTGCCAGCAGCCAGCAGGGGGTCTCACCCCTCCACTTT. It yields the protein CASSQQGVSPLHF.

The CDR3 loop is CASSVGAISGRASETQYF. As DNA, the CDR3 is TGTGCCAGCAGCGTTGGAGCGATTAGCGGGAGGGCAAGCGAGACCCAGTACTTC. The chain joins TRBV9 to TRBJ2-5; 11 bases map to TRBD2. With 2 bases clipped from V and 5 bases from J, the junction kept 14 bases outside the gene matches. The CDR3 has 18 amino acids. Germline V gene lookup returns CDR1 SGDLS and CDR2 YYNGEE.

This chain connects TRBV4-1 to TRBJ2-2, with a weak D call TRBD2 (5 bases). Between the trimmed V and J ends, which lost 3 bases and 5 bases, there was a span of 10 bases. The CDR3 is made up of 14 amino acids. The germline V gene encodes CDR1 MGHRA and CDR2 YSYEKL. The DNA for the CDR3 is TGCGCCAGCAGCCAGGGCTCGGGGACCGGGGAGCTGTTTTTT. Translated: CASSQGSGTGELFF.

The CDR3, as DNA: TGCAGCGTTGGTCTATCACAGGACACTGAAGCTTTCTTT. Amino acids: CSVGLSQDTEAFF. The chain carries TRBV29-1 and TRBJ1-1; D might be TRBD1 (5 bases). V was clipped by 4 bases and J by 3 bases, with 12 bases between them. Per the germline V gene, CDR1 is SQVTM and CDR2 is ANQGSEA. The CDR3 totals 13 residues.

The V call is TRBV30, the J call TRBJ2-7; 8 nucleotides agree with TRBD2. Unmatched junction bases numbered 7, after V lost 6 bases and J lost 3 bases. The CDR3 length is 13 residues. Germline V CDR1 and CDR2: GTSNPN, SVGIG (reference sequence). The CDR3 sequence: CACLAGPNYEQYF. The CDR3, as DNA: TGTGCCTGTCTAGCGGGCCCGAACTACGAGCAGTACTTC.

This chain joins TRBV7-2 and TRBJ1-2; TRBD1 is a possible D gene (6 bases). V was pared by 3 bases and J by 4 bases, with 12 bases between. The V gene's germline CDR1 is SGHTA and CDR2 FQGNSA. The CDR3 has 14 amino acids. In DNA form, the CDR3 reads TGTGCCAGCAGCTTTCCGGGACAAGCCTATGGCTACACCTTC. This codes for CASSFPGQAYGYTF.

This rearrangement joins TRBV30 to TRBJ2-7; possibly TRBD1 for D (5 bases). Trimming pared 5 bases from V and 6 bases from J, leaving 14 bases between. Looked up from germline, CDR1 is GTSNPN and CDR2 is SVGIG (reference sequence). CDR3 length: 12 amino acids. The chain's CDR3 is CAWSRGLTEQYF. In nucleotides, the CDR3 is TGTGCCTGGTCAAGGGGTCTGACCGAGCAGTACTTC.